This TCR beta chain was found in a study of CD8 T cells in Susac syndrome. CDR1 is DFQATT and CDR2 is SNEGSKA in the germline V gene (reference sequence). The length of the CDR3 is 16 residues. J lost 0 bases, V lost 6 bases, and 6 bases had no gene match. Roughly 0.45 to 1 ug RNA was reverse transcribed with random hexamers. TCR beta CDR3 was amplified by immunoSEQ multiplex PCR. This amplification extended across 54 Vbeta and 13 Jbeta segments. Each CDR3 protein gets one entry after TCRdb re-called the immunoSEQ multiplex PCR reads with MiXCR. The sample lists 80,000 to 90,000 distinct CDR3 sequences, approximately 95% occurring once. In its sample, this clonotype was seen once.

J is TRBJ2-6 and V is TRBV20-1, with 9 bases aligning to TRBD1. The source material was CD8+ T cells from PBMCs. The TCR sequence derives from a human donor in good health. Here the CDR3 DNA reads TGCAGTGCCCGGGACAGGGTATACTCTGGGGCCAACGTCCTGACTTTC. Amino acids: CSARDRVYSGANVLTF.